Listed here are 24 T cell receptor beta chains from one sample, sequenced in a study of tissue T cells after allogeneic stem cell transplantation (dated by TCRdb to between 2021 and 2024). Library generation was performed with the immunoSEQ multiplex PCR assay. TCRdb took over this immuneACCESS table, retaining in-frame rearrangements with V and J assigned. Such tables are incomplete; in checked studies, under half of the missing clones stem from an unresolved V gene, and the remainder is unexplained. The sample table lists more than 20,000 clones, roughly 72% of them with a count of one. The ten biggest clones cover around 0.66% of the sample. The source material was spleen. These receptors were taken from a female BALB/c mouse in good health. This strain has the MHC haplotype H2-d.

Note on this clone: All gene names here are mouse names. The CDR3 end falls 1 residue outside the read, so it is completed with the germline J gene. The chain recombines TRBV19 with TRBJ1-6; TRBD1 matches 7 bases. TRBJ1-6 is recorded as an ORF, its role being uncertain. The germline V gene encodes CDR1 FNHDT and CDR2 SITEND (reference sequence). The CDR3 contains 17 residues. Trimming at V came to 0 bases and at J to 0 bases, leaving 3 bases not matched to a gene. This CDR3 reads CASSIGTGNSYNSPLYF. The sequenced CDR3 bases are TGTGCCAGCAGTATAGGGACAGGAAATTCCTATAATTCGCCCCTCTAC.

The table lists this clone with a count of one. Germline and genes here are mouse. The read ends 1 residue before the CDR3 terminus; that terminus is restored from the germline J gene. This chain connects TRBV19 to TRBJ2-5; 10 bases line up with TRBD1. The junction had 9 bases not matched to a gene; V was cut back by 1 base and J by 7 bases. The CDR3 consists of 16 residues. CDR1 and CDR2 from the germline V gene are FNHDT and SITEND (reference sequence). CDR3 amino acids: CASSIPRTGGRYTQYF. The part of the CDR3 DNA that was read is TGTGCCAGCAGTATACCCCGGACAGGGGGGAGGTACACCCAGTAC.

This clone occurred a few times. The gene symbols are mouse symbols. The sequence runs out 1 residue before the end of the CDR3; the remainder is reconstructed from the germline J gene. The V call is TRBV3, the J call TRBJ2-1, with D unclear. Trimming left V 2 bases short and J 2 bases short, with 7 bases between. Germline CDR1 and CDR2: SNHLY and FYNGKV (reference sequence). This CDR3 contains 14 residues. The sequenced part of the CDR3 DNA is TGTGCCAGCAGCTTACGGCCAGACTATGCTGAGCAGTTC. Translating gives CASSLRPDYAEQF. The whole CDR3 protein reads CASSLRPDYAEQFF. Variable domain in full (rest from reference TRBV3 and TRBJ2-1): GPKVLQIPSHQIIDMGQMVTLNCDPVSNHLYFYWYKQILGQQMEFLVNFYNGKVMEKSKLFKDQFSVERPDGSYFTLKIQPTALEDSAVYFCASSLRPDYAEQFFGPGTRLTVL.

To note about this clone: Gene names are the mouse ones. Read coverage stops 1 residue before the CDR3 terminus; the germline J gene supplies the remainder. The chain links TRBV1 to TRBJ2-3, with 8 bases matching TRBD1. The trim removed 2 bases at V and 0 bases at J, leaving 4 bases unmatched. This CDR3 is built from 16 residues. In germline, CDR1 is NSQYPW, CDR2 LRSPGD (reference sequence). CDR3 amino acids: CTCSALTGASAETLYF. CDR3 DNA (partial): TGCACCTGCAGTGCATTGACAGGGGCTAGTGCAGAAACGCTGTAT.

On this clone itself: The gene symbols are mouse symbols. The read ends 1 residue before the CDR3 terminus; that terminus is restored from the germline J gene. This chain joins TRBV13-2 and TRBJ2-4, with D perhaps TRBD1 or TRBD2 (6 bases each). The CDR3 has 13 residues. Trimming took 0 bases from V and 8 from J, leaving 10 bases between them. Germline V gene sequence: CDR1 NNHNN, CDR2 SYGAGS (reference sequence). The CDR3 sequence: CASGDVGGGTLYF. The DNA read from the CDR3 is TGTGCCAGCGGTGATGTTGGGGGCGGCACCTTGTAC.

With respect to this clone: Mouse gene names and germline throughout. The read ends 1 residue before the CDR3 terminus; that terminus is restored from the germline J gene. The V call is TRBV13-1, the J call TRBJ2-5, with D hard to call. Trimming shortened V by 2 bases and J by 3 bases, and 7 bases separated the two germline ends. The CDR3 is 13 amino acids. Looked up from germline, CDR1 is NSHNY and CDR2 is SYGAGN. The CDR3 here is CASSEEAQDTQYF. The part of the CDR3 DNA that was read is TGTGCCAGCAGTGAGGAGGCACAAGACACCCAGTAC.

Concerning this clone itself: These gene names are mouse names. Read data end 1 residue before the CDR3 end; the end is taken from the germline J gene. The J gene is TRBJ2-3, the V gene TRBV19, with 10 bases aligning to TRBD1. From germline, CDR1 is FNHDT and CDR2 SITEND (reference sequence). The V segment lost 2 bases and the J segment 3 bases; nucleotides outside the gene matches: 3. CDR3 length equals 15 residues. The part of the CDR3 DNA that was read is TGTGCCAGCAGTATGGTGGGACAGGGGGCAGAAACGCTGTAT. The encoded protein is CASSMVGQGAETLY. The full CDR3 protein is CASSMVGQGAETLYF.

With regard to this clone: Genes and germline are mouse. The read comes to an end 1 residue before the CDR3 does, leaving the germline J gene to fill in the end. The V and J genes are TRBV22 and TRBJ2-3; the table assigns TRBD2, which was not confirmed against the DNA. TRBV22 is given as a pseudogene. The CDR3 is 15 amino acids. The sequenced CDR3 bases are TGTGCCAGCAGTTGTCGGGGGGGGAGTGCAGAAACGCTGTAT. Amino acids: CASSCRGGSAETLY. The CDR3 as a whole reads CASSCRGGSAETLYF.

As concerns this clone: Gene names are the mouse ones. From the germline J gene comes the end of the CDR3, since the read stops 1 residue before it. This chain joins TRBV19 and TRBJ2-4, with 12 bases lining up with TRBD2. The germline V gene has CDR1 FNHDT and CDR2 SITEND (reference sequence). J was trimmed by 7 bases and V by 6 bases; bases with no gene match: 6. This CDR3 has 14 amino acids. CDR3 region: CASTPGLGGDTLYF. The DNA read from the CDR3 is TGTGCCAGCACCCCGGGACTGGGGGGCGACACCTTGTAC.

This clone was seen just once. Gene names are the mouse ones. The observed sequence ends 1 residue before the CDR3 terminus, with the missing tail filled in from the germline J gene. The rearrangement links TRBV4 to TRBJ2-4, with 10 positions matching TRBD1. CDR3 length equals 14 residues. The junction had 7 bases not matched to a gene; V was cut back by 11 bases and J by 2 bases. Germline assignment: CDR1 LGHDT and CDR2 YNNKQL (reference sequence). CDR3 in amino acids: CAVRDRGDQNTLYF. CDR3 DNA (partial): TGTGCCGTCCGGGACAGGGGTGATCAAAACACCTTGTAC.

In the case of this clone: Mouse gene names apply. With the read ending 1 residue before the CDR3 end, the germline J gene is used to fill in that end. The chain has TRBV5 and TRBJ1-1; possibly TRBD1 for D (6 bases). Deletions cut 0 bases from V and 1 base from J, with 12 bases between. CDR1 LGHNA and CDR2 YNLKQL come from the germline V gene (reference sequence). This CDR3 comprises 16 residues. CDR3 DNA, as far as it was read: TGTGCCAGCAGCCAAGAGCGAGGGGGGCGAAACACAGAAGTCTTC. Protein sequence: CASSQERGGRNTEVF. The complete CDR3 reads CASSQERGGRNTEVFF.

This clone has just one count. The gene symbols are mouse symbols. The read ends 1 residue shy of where the CDR3 ends; the end is completed using the germline J gene. The chain employs TRBV19 and TRBJ2-4; D is undetermined. The germline V gene has CDR1 FNHDT and CDR2 SITEND (reference sequence). Trimming stripped 0 bases from V and 3 bases from J, with 2 bases between. The CDR3 is 12 amino acids. The CDR3 sequence is CASSIGQNTLYF. The covered CDR3 bases are TGTGCCAGCAGTATAGGACAAAACACCTTGTAC. Combining the CDR3 with reference TRBV19 and TRBJ2-4 gives the whole variable domain GGIITQTPKFLIGQEGQKLTLKCQQNFNHDTMYWYRQDSGKGLRLIYYSITENDLQKGDLSEGYDASREKKSSFSLTVTSAQKNEMAVFLCASSIGQNTLYFGAGTRLSVL.

Note on this clone: Genes and germline are mouse. Read coverage stops 1 residue before the CDR3 terminus; the germline J gene supplies the remainder. V is TRBV13-3 and J is TRBJ1-4; D is unclear. Trimming took 4 bases from V and 0 from J, leaving 7 bases between them. Germline values: CDR1 NNHDY, CDR2 SYVADS. This CDR3 has 14 amino acids. The CDR3: CASSLRISNERLFF. CDR3 bases read: TGTGCCAGCAGTCTCAGAATTTCCAACGAAAGATTATTT.

This clone showed up just a few times. Mouse germline and gene names are used. The read ends 1 residue shy of where the CDR3 ends; the end is completed using the germline J gene. The chain combines TRBV5 with TRBJ1-5, with D tentatively TRBD1 (6 bases). The CDR3 runs 14 residues. The ends were cut back, 2 bases at V and 2 bases at J, with 7 bases in the middle. Per the germline V gene, CDR1 is LGHNA and CDR2 is YNLKQL (reference sequence). The CDR3 here is CASSQKGDNQAPLF. The covered CDR3 bases are TGTGCCAGCAGCCAAAAGGGGGACAACCAGGCTCCGCTT.

The table lists this clone with a few counts. The germline and genes are mouse ones. CDR3 in amino acids: CASSDWGGAAYEQYF. CDR3 bases read: TGTGCCAGCAGCGACTGGGGGGGCGCAGCCTATGAACAGTAC. The J gene is TRBJ2-7, the V gene TRBV4, with 12 nucleotides matching TRBD2. Coverage ceases 1 residue before the CDR3 finishes, and the germline J gene fills in the end. V lost 5 bases, J lost 2 bases, and 4 bases stayed unmatched. This CDR3 is built from 15 residues. Looked up from germline, CDR1 is LGHDT and CDR2 is YNNKQL (reference sequence).

Points on this clone: Gene and germline names: mouse. Read data end 1 residue before the CDR3 end; the end is taken from the germline J gene. The chain has TRBV31 and TRBJ1-3; D not resolved. The CDR3 totals 12 residues. V was trimmed by 0 bases and J by 3 bases, leaving 3 bases between them. CDR1 and CDR2 from the germline V gene are GKSSPN and SITVG. This CDR3 reads CAWSLDGNTLYF. The CDR3 bases that were read are TGTGCCTGGAGTCTAGATGGAAATACGCTCTAT.

A remark on this clone: The gene symbols are mouse symbols. The DNA ends 1 residue before the CDR3 does, and the rest of the CDR3 is filled in from the germline J gene. This chain joins TRBV31 and TRBJ2-5; TRBD1 agrees at 8 bases. Germline CDR1 reads GKSSPN; CDR2 reads SITVG. V dropped 5 bases and J dropped 6; count of bases not matched to a gene: 4. The CDR3 length is 12 residues. CDR3 DNA, as far as it was read: TGTGCCTGGGCCTGGACAGGGGACACCCAGTAC. Its protein is CAWAWTGDTQY. The whole CDR3 region reads CAWAWTGDTQYF. Drawing the rest from reference TRBV31 and TRBJ2-5, the complete variable domain is AQTIHQWPVAEIKAVGSPLSLGCTIKGKSSPNLYWYWQATGGTLQQLFYSITVGQVESVVQLNLSASRPKDDQFILSTEKLLLSHSGFYLCAWAWTGDTQYFGPGTRLLVL.

This clone was recorded a few times. Mouse gene names apply. The sequence runs out 1 residue before the end of the CDR3; the remainder is reconstructed from the germline J gene. This chain uses TRBV19 with TRBJ2-7; 8 nucleotides line up with TRBD1. The CDR3 consists of 15 residues. The trim removed 1 base at V and 3 bases at J, leaving 6 bases unmatched. CDR1 and CDR2 (germline): FNHDT, SITEND (reference sequence). The CDR3 spells CASSISGQGFYEQYF. CDR3 bases read: TGTGCCAGCAGTATATCCGGACAGGGATTCTATGAACAGTAC.

To note about this clone: Genes and germline come from the mouse. Read data end 1 residue before the CDR3 end; the end is taken from the germline J gene. The V gene is TRBV2, the J gene TRBJ1-1, with no clear D. Trimming pared 0 bases from V and 7 bases from J, leaving 0 bases between. Germline CDR1 and CDR2: LGHNA and YSYQKL. CDR3 size: 10 residues. The DNA read from the CDR3 is TGTGCCAGCAGCCAAGAAGAAGTCTTC. Translated, it gives CASSQEEVF. The CDR3 in its entirety is CASSQEEVFF.

As concerns this clone: The genes are named according to mouse. The sequence runs out 1 residue before the end of the CDR3; the remainder is reconstructed from the germline J gene. The J gene is TRBJ2-3, the V gene TRBV13-2; 11 nucleotides match TRBD2. Germline CDR1 NNHNN, CDR2 SYGAGS (reference sequence). J gave up 3 bases and V 1 base, and 1 base lay outside the gene matches. The CDR3 spans 15 residues. The CDR3 reads CASGDRTGGAETLYF. CDR3 DNA (partial): TGTGCCAGCGGTGATAGGACTGGGGGGGCAGAAACGCTGTAT.

Turning to this clone: Mouse germline and gene names are used. The read terminates 1 residue before the CDR3 end, so the remaining end is supplied by the germline J gene. This chain links TRBV29 with TRBJ2-4; D possibly corresponds to TRBD1 (8 bases). The V end lost 7 bases, the J end lost 3 bases, and 11 bases lay between the germline ends. There are 13 residues in the CDR3. Per germline, CDR1 MSHET and CDR2 SYDVDS. CDR3 DNA (partial): TGTGCTAGCAAACAGGGGGGGCAAAACACCTTGTAC. This sequence encodes CASKQGGQNTLY. The entire CDR3 sequence reads CASKQGGQNTLYF.

Points on this clone: Gene names and germline refer to mouse. The read terminates 1 residue before the CDR3 end, so the remaining end is supplied by the germline J gene. The rearrangement uses TRBV5 and TRBJ1-1; TRBD1 matches 8 bases. The CDR3 has 14 amino acids. J lost 4 bases, V lost 2 bases, and 3 bases had no gene match. The germline V gene has CDR1 LGHNA and CDR2 YNLKQL (reference sequence). The CDR3 protein is CASSQPGGGTEVFF. CDR3 DNA, as far as it was read: TGTGCCAGCAGCCAACCAGGGGGCGGCACAGAAGTCTTC.

Comments on this clone: Mouse gene names and germline throughout. The CDR3 end lies 1 residue beyond the end of the read and is filled in from the germline J gene. The rearrangement uses TRBV13-1 and TRBJ1-4; 8 positions match TRBD1. The CDR3 has 13 amino acids. Germline-derived CDR1 and CDR2 are NSHNY and SYGAGN. The V gene end was trimmed by 6 bases and the J gene end by 4 bases; junction bases not matched to a gene: 2. Partial CDR3 DNA: TGTGCCAGCACCGGGACAGGCAACGAAAGATTATTT. Translating it yields CASTGTGNERLF. The entire CDR3 protein reads CASTGTGNERLFF.

As concerns this clone: Gene names follow the mouse nomenclature. Read coverage stops 1 residue before the CDR3 terminus; the germline J gene supplies the remainder. V and J are TRBV19 and TRBJ1-6, with no clear D. TRBJ1-6 is an ORF; its function is uncertain. Between the trimmed V and J ends, which lost 4 bases and 6 bases, there was a span of 8 bases. The CDR3 is 13 amino acids. Germline CDR1 and CDR2: FNHDT and SITEND (reference sequence). CDR3 DNA, as far as it was read: TGTGCCAGCAGTCTCTACAGTAATTCGCCCCTCTAC. Protein: CASSLYSNSPLY. The full CDR3 reads CASSLYSNSPLYF.